This T cell receptor beta chain was captured in a study of long-term antiretroviral therapy in people with HIV. The authors ran the immunoSEQ assay, v3.0, at survey level. Libraries were prepared by immunoSEQ multiplex PCR; TCRdb keeps only in-frame clonotypes and omits some of them. The repertoire holds fewer than 30,000 clones, more than 75% seen once, with about 5.6% in the top ten. Trimming took 4 bases from V and 0 from J, leaving 16 bases between them. CDR1 is SGDLS and CDR2 is YYNGEE in the germline V gene. The CDR3 length is 17 residues. The J gene is TRBJ2-2, the V gene TRBV9; TRBD1 is a possible D gene (6 bases). Here the sequenced sample was unsorted PBMCs, taken 4.4 years after starting antiretroviral therapy. The clonotype was recovered from a man aged 30 to 45 with HIV. The CDR3: CASSPSSGTPNTGELFF. The CDR3 nucleotides read TGTGCCAGCAGCCCTTCCTCCGGGACACCGAACACCGGGGAGCTGTTTTTT. Based on the CDR3 plus reference TRBV9 and TRBJ2-2, the full variable domain is DSGVTQTPKHLITATGQRVTLRCSPRSGDLSVYWYQQSLDQGLQFLIQYYNGEERAKGNILERFSAQQFPDLHSELNLSSLELGDSALYFCASSPSSGTPNTGELFFGEGSRLTVL.